The next 17 T cell receptor beta chains were all read from a single sample in a study of graft-versus-host responses after intestinal transplantation. Repertoires were generated with immunoSEQ multiplex PCR, while TCRdb's copy carries only in-frame clones and drops some. This table holds roughly 100,000 clones, about 90% found once. No antigen has been assigned to these receptors. The material sequenced was unstimulated CD4+ T cells sorted from spleen or lymph node cells, taken before intestinal transplant. These receptors were obtained from a human donor who received an intestinal transplant.

The rearrangement links TRBV6-6 to TRBJ2-1; D possibly corresponds to TRBD2 (6 bases). The CDR3 is 16 residues long. The V end was cut by 5 bases, the J end by 0 bases, with 14 bases between. The germline gives CDR1 MNHNY, CDR2 SVGAGI (reference sequence). CDR3 DNA sequence: TGTGCCAGCAGTCCCAGCGGGCCGAGCTCCTACAATGAGCAGTTCTTC. It is translated as CASSPSGPSSYNEQFF.

This chain links TRBV5-6 with TRBJ2-1; D uncertain. Germline V lookup: CDR1 SGHDT, CDR2 YYEEEE. There are 13 residues in the CDR3. Trimming took off 0 bases at V and 9 bases at J, with 10 bases between the two ends. The CDR3 region is CASSLAARAEQFF. CDR3 in DNA: TGTGCCAGCAGCTTGGCCGCCCGGGCTGAGCAGTTCTTC.

The genes are TRBV15 and TRBJ2-1, with TRBD2 matching 14 bases. There are 16 residues in the CDR3. Germline-derived CDR1 and CDR2 are LNHNV and YYDKDF (reference sequence). The V gene end was trimmed by 8 bases and the J gene end by 8 bases; junction bases not matched to a gene: 11. In DNA, the CDR3 is TGTGCCACCGCCGGACTAGCGGGGGGCAGGATCCATGAGCAGTTCTTC. Protein: CATAGLAGGRIHEQFF.

V usage is TRBV27 and J usage is TRBJ2-2; tentative D call: TRBD2 (7 bases). Trimming left V 6 bases short and J 3 bases short, with 17 bases between. Germline CDR1 and CDR2: MNHEY and SMNVEV (reference sequence). The CDR3 totals 16 residues. CDR3 sequence: CASRSWGGQDTGELFF. The DNA of the CDR3 is TGTGCCAGCAGATCCTGGGGGGGGCAGGACACCGGGGAGCTGTTTTTT.

In its sample, this clone was seen a few times. The J gene is TRBJ2-7, the V gene TRBV6-1, with 14 bases fitting TRBD2. The junction had 4 bases not matched to a gene; V was cut back by 8 bases and J by 4 bases. The CDR3 covers 14 residues. Germline V gives CDR1 MNHNS, CDR2 SASEGT. The CDR3 DNA is TGTGCCAGCCTTCGGACTAGCGGGAGGTACGAGCAGTACTTC. It is translated as CASLRTSGRYEQYF.

This clone was detected a few times. The chain has TRBV7-9 and TRBJ2-1; D might be TRBD1 (5 bases). Germline V gene sequence: CDR1 SEHNR, CDR2 FQNEAQ (reference sequence). Trimming took off 1 base at V and 4 bases at J, with 11 bases between the two ends. The CDR3 is 15 amino acids. Here the CDR3 reads CASSLGRVGYNEQFF. The DNA of the CDR3 is TGTGCCAGCAGCTTAGGCAGGGTGGGGTACAATGAGCAGTTCTTC.

The rearrangement joins TRBV7-2 to TRBJ1-2; D remains ambiguous. From germline, CDR1 is SGHTA and CDR2 FQGNSA. V was cut by 0 bases and J by 0 bases, with 11 bases left in between. The CDR3 extends over 16 amino acids. Here the CDR3 reads CASSLASSATNYGYTF. DNA for the CDR3: TGTGCCAGCAGCTTAGCTAGCAGCGCCACTAACTATGGCTACACCTTC.

The V call is TRBV5-4, the J call TRBJ2-4; the D gene is possibly TRBD2 (5 bases). This CDR3 comprises 16 residues. Germline values: CDR1 SGHNT, CDR2 YYREEE (reference sequence). Deletions cut 10 bases from V and 0 bases from J, with 20 bases between. The CDR3 nucleotides are TGTGCCTCACAGCTGGGGAGTCCCCTAGCCAAAAACATTCAGTACTTC. It is translated as CASQLGSPLAKNIQYF.

The V and J genes are TRBV12-2 and TRBJ2-1; the table's D gene call, TRBD2, was not cross checked with the DNA. TRBV12-2 represents a pseudogene. This CDR3 spans 16 amino acids. As DNA, the CDR3 is TGTGCAAGTCGCACAGGCGGAGGGTCCAATTACAATGAGCAGTTCTTC. This gives the protein CASRTGGGSNYNEQFF.

V is TRBV18 and J is TRBJ1-1, with D hard to call. Germline loops: CDR1 KGHSH, CDR2 LQKENI. The CDR3 is 13 amino acids. Trimming left V 5 bases short and J 1 base short, with 8 bases between. In DNA form, the CDR3 reads TGTGCCAGCTCAAGCCAGCCGAACACTGAAGCTTTCTTT. As protein: CASSSQPNTEAFF.

The chain couples TRBV18 to TRBJ2-7, with D tentatively TRBD2 (6 bases). This CDR3 is 15 amino acids long. V lost 5 bases, J lost 0 bases, and 14 bases lay in between. Germline V gene sequence: CDR1 KGHSH, CDR2 LQKENI. This chain's CDR3 is CASSNRDFNSYEQYF. As DNA, the CDR3 is TGTGCCAGCTCAAACCGGGACTTTAACTCCTACGAGCAGTACTTC.

This rearrangement joins TRBV6-5 to TRBJ1-4; TRBD1 might be the D (5 bases). Germline V gives CDR1 MNHEY, CDR2 SVGAGI. The CDR3 is 15 residues long. Trimming stripped 0 bases from V and 7 bases from J, with 12 bases between. CDR3 sequence (DNA): TGTGCCAGCAGTTACTCGAGCAGGGCCGGTGAAAAACTGTTTTTT. It translates to CASSYSSRAGEKLFF.

The V call is TRBV10-3, the J call TRBJ2-1; D is possibly TRBD1 (5 bases). V was pared by 10 bases and J by 4 bases, with 23 bases between. Germline-derived CDR1 and CDR2 are ENHRY and SYGVKD. The length of the CDR3 is 16 residues. This CDR3 is CATLPARRQIYNEQFF. For the CDR3, the DNA is TGTGCCACGCTACCGGCACGGCGACAGATATACAATGAGCAGTTCTTC.

The gene calls are TRBV5-1 and TRBJ1-2; 7 bases match TRBD1. Germline V gives CDR1 SGHRS, CDR2 YFSETQ. V was pared by 1 base and J by 2 bases, with 2 bases of the junction left unmatched. This CDR3 has 14 amino acids. In DNA form, the CDR3 reads TGCGCCAGCAGCTTGCAGACAGGGAACTATGGCTACACCTTC. This translates into CASSLQTGNYGYTF.

This chain connects TRBV18 to TRBJ1-1; TRBD1 agrees at 8 bases. The germline V gene encodes CDR1 KGHSH and CDR2 LQKENI. V lost 6 bases and J lost 3; bases outside the gene matches: 3. The CDR3 contains 13 residues. CDR3 in DNA: TGTGCCAGCTCGTTGACAGGGGACACTGAAGCTTTCTTT. It codes for CASSLTGDTEAFF.

The CDR3 DNA is TGTGCCAGCAGTGAGGTCAGCGGAGATGACGAGCAGTACTTC. Amino acid sequence: CASSEVSGDDEQYF. The chain uses TRBV6-5 and TRBJ2-7; the D gene is possibly TRBD2 (5 bases). Germline V lookup: CDR1 MNHEY, CDR2 SVGAGI. V shed 5 bases and J shed 5 bases, with 16 bases lying between them. This CDR3 is built from 14 residues.

J is TRBJ2-1 and V is TRBV5-1; D gene unclear. With 0 bases removed from V and 8 bases from J, the gap between germline ends came to 15 bases. This CDR3 has 15 amino acids. Germline V gene lookup returns CDR1 SGHRS and CDR2 YFSETQ. The CDR3 sequence: CASSLGAPPGDEQFF. The CDR3 DNA reads TGCGCCAGCAGCTTGGGGGCGCCCCCCGGAGATGAGCAGTTCTTC.